This T cell receptor beta chain is from a study of spatial heterogeneity in lung cancer. The wider study: Researchers sequenced follow-up PBMC samples if they had them, and these came a median of roughly 24 months after resection.

In its sample, this clonotype was seen many times. As for time point: blood at routine non-recurrence follow-up after resection. Every TCR cDNA molecule bore its own unique molecular identifier. TCRdb ran MiXCR on the 5' RACE reads and lists one entry per CDR3 protein. The data hold roughly 11,000 distinct CDR3 sequences, with 9.5% to 13% observed a single time. This sample comprised PBMCs, obtained at follow-up. The source is a female donor with early-stage non-small cell lung cancer.

CDR3 loop: CASRQSGSGTDTQYF. CDR3 nucleotides: TGTGCCAGCAGGCAGAGCGGGAGCGGCACAGATACGCAGTATTTT. The chain has TRBV6-2 or TRBV6-3 and TRBJ2-3; 8 nucleotides match TRBD2. Germline V lookup: CDR1 MNHEY, CDR2 SVGEGT. The CDR3 runs to 15 residues. Trimming removed 6 bases from V and 1 base from J; junction bases left unmatched: 6.